The clone carrying this T cell receptor (beta chain) was seen repeatedly, ten times or more. The V end lost 9 bases, the J end lost 2 bases, and 12 bases lay between the germline ends. Germline CDR1 is MDHEN and CDR2 is SYDVKM. The CDR3 loop spans 13 amino acids. TCRdb reanalysed the RACE reads using MiXCR and keeps one entry per CDR3 protein. Among around 260,000 distinct CDR3 sequences listed, 7% to 10% were seen once. Time point denoted: pre-sensitization, week 0. As for treatment: therapeutic diphenylcyclopropenone sensitization with weekly scalp DPC. The data were taken from a study of human T cells and chemical hapten exposure.

The sequencing here drew on whole blood, taken in connection with sensitization to the hapten diphenylcyclopropenone (DPC). This sequence originates from a woman between 40 and 50 years old with alopecia areata. Some clones in this sample may be carry-over from other donors' samples. The chain recombines TRBV28 with TRBJ2-3, with TRBD2 as a possible D gene (5 bases). In DNA, the CDR3 is TGTGCCAGTTTGGGCGGGCTCACAGATACGCAGTATTTT. This codes for CASLGGLTDTQYF.